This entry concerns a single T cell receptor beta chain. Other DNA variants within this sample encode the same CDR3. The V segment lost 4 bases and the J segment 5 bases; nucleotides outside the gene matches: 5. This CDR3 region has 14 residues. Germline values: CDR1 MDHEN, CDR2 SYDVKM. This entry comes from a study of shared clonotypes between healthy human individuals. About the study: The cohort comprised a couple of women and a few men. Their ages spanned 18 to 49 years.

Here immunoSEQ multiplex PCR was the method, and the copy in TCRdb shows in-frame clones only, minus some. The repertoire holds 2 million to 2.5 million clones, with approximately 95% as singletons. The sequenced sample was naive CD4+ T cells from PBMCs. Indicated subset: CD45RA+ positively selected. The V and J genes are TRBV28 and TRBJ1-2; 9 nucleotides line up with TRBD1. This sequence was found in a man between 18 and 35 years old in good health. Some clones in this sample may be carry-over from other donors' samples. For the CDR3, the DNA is TGTGCCAGCAGTTCCTCTGGGACAGGGTATGGCTACACCTTC. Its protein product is CASSSSGTGYGYTF.